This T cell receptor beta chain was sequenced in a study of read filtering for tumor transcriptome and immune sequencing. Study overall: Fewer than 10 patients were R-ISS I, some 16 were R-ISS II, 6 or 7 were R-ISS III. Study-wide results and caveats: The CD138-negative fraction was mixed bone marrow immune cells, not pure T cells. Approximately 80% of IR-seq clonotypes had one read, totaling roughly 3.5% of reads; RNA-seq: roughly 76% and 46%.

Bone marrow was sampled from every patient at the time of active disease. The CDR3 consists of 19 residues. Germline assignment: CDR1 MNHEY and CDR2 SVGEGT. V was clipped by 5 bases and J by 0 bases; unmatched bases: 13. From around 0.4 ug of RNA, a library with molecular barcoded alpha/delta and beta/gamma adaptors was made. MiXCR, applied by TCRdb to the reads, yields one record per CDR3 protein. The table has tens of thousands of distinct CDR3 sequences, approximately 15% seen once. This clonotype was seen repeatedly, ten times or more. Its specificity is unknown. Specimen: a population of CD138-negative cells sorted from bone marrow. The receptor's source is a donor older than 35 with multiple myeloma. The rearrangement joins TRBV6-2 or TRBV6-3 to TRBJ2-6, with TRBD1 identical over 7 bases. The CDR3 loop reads CASSQRQGLPSSGANVLTF. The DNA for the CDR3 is TGTGCCAGCAGTCAACGACAGGGCCTCCCCTCCTCTGGGGCCAACGTCCTGACTTTC.